This is a list of T cell receptor beta chains from one sample in a study of spatial heterogeneity in lung cancer. One entry per CDR3 protein results from TCRdb running MiXCR on the 5' RACE reads. This table holds 20,000 to 25,000 distinct CDR3 sequences, more than 15% found once. The starting material was lung tumor tissue, obtained at surgery. These receptors were collected from a female donor with early-stage non-small cell lung cancer. CDR3s include the opening cysteine and the closing phenylalanine or tryptophan. A D gene is named only where the DNA matches it firmly. Size values are once, few and many counts, or a class for expanded clones, and some rows have none.

V gene	clone size	D gene	J gene	CDR3 DNA	CDR3 protein
TRBV11-2	many	TRBD2	TRBJ2-1	TGTGCCAGCAGCTTAGCGAACCTAGCGGGCCCCAATGAGCAGTTCTTC	CASSLANLAGPNEQFF
TRBV29-1	NA	NA	TRBJ2-1	TGCAGCGTGATTACTCCTGGTTACAATGAGCAGTTCTTC	CSVITPGYNEQFF
TRBV19	few	TRBD2	TRBJ2-7	TGTGCCAGTAGAGATAGCGGGAGTTCCTACGAGCAGTACTTC	CASRDSGSSYEQYF
TRBV6-1	NA	TRBD1	TRBJ2-1	TGTGCCAGCAGTGCGGGACAGGTCAATGAGCAGTTCTTC	CASSAGQVNEQFF
TRBV27	few	TRBD2	TRBJ2-3	TGTGCCAACGGGACTAGCGGCTATTATAGCACAGATACGCAGTATTTT	CANGTSGYYSTDTQYF
TRBV19	many	TRBD1	TRBJ1-3	TGTGCCAGTAGTATGCGCCCACAGGGGGTCGGAAACACCATATATTTT	CASSMRPQGVGNTIYF
TRBV2	few	NA	TRBJ2-7	TGTGCCAGCGGAGGCTCCTACGAGCAGTACTTC	CASGGSYEQYF
TRBV7-2	many	TRBD2	TRBJ2-5	TGTGCCAGCAGCCAACAGGCGGGAGATCGGGAGACCCAGTACTTC	CASSQQAGDRETQYF
TRBV5-1	NA	NA	TRBJ2-3	TGCGCCAGCAGCTTGGGGCGGCTTTCAAGCACAGATACGCAGTATTTT	CASSLGRLSSTDTQYF
TRBV2	NA	NA	TRBJ2-3	TGTGCCTCAACAACGATCCAGGTCGGTAGCACAGATACGCAGTATTTT	CASTTIQVGSTDTQYF
TRBV4-1	few	NA	TRBJ2-5	TGCGCCAGCAGCCAAGGAGTCCGTGGGGAGACCCAGTACTTC	CASSQGVRGETQYF
TRBV6-1	few	NA	TRBJ2-7	TGTGCCAGCAGTGAAGCGAATGAAAGGGCCTACGAGCAGTACTTC	CASSEANERAYEQYF
TRBV4-1	NA	NA	TRBJ2-5	TGCGCCAGCAGCCAAAGCCAGGCCCTACGAGAGACCCAGTACTTC	CASSQSQALRETQYF
TRBV7-9	many	TRBD2	TRBJ2-7	TGTGCCAGCAGCCCTCAGGCCGGGACTAACTACGAGCAGTACTTC	CASSPQAGTNYEQYF
TRBV20-1	many	NA	TRBJ1-4	TGCAGTGCTACAATAGACAGCGCAACTAATGAAAAACTGTTTTTT	CSATIDSATNEKLFF
TRBV29-1	many	TRBD2	TRBJ2-7	TGCAGCGTTGAACTCCGGCTAGCGGGAACCTACGAGCAGTACTTC	CSVELRLAGTYEQYF
TRBV18	few	NA	TRBJ2-1	TGTGCCAGCTCAATCGACGGTTCCTCCTACAATGAGCAGTTCTTC	CASSIDGSSYNEQFF
TRBV12-3/TRBV12-4	medium-sized	TRBD2	TRBJ2-1	TGTGCCAGCACCCTAGCGGGGGGGCTCGCAAATGAGCAGTTCTTC	CASTLAGGLANEQFF
TRBV19	many	NA	TRBJ1-1	TGTGCCAGTAGTGTCATGAACACTGAAGCTTTCTTT	CASSVMNTEAFF
TRBV5-5	NA	TRBD2	TRBJ2-3	TGTGCCAGCAGCTTGGTTGGTAGCGGGAGAGCAGATACGCAGTATTTT	CASSLVGSGRADTQYF
TRBV9	NA	TRBD2	TRBJ2-5	TGTGCCAGCAGCGTAAGCCTAGCGGGCCAAGAGACCCAGTACTTC	CASSVSLAGQETQYF
TRBV20-1	few	TRBD2	TRBJ2-1	TGCAGTGCTAGACGGACTAGCGGGAGCGATGAGCAGTTCTTC	CSARRTSGSDEQFF
TRBV7-8	medium-sized	NA	TRBJ2-1	TGTGCCAGCAGCTTAGAGAGGGGACTGGTATACAATGAGCAGTTCTTC	CASSLERGLVYNEQFF
TRBV11-2	many	NA	TRBJ2-7	TGTGCCAGCAGCGACGAGTCCACCGGGACCTCGACCTACGAGCAGTACTTC	CASSDESTGTSTYEQYF
TRBV28	NA	TRBD1	TRBJ2-1	TGTGCCAGCAGTACCAACAGGGGGCGCTTCGATGAGCAGTTCTTC	CASSTNRGRFDEQFF
TRBV20-1	many	TRBD2	TRBJ2-1	TGCAGTGCTGTGCGGGGGGGGAGCTCCAATGAGCAGTTCTTC	CSAVRGGSSNEQFF
TRBV20-1	many	NA	TRBJ2-1	TGCAGTGCTTACCGGGACAACTACAATGAGCAGTTCTTC	CSAYRDNYNEQFF
TRBV7-2	few	NA	TRBJ2-2	TGTGCCAGCAGCTTCCAAACTGGGACCGGGGAGCTGTTTTTT	CASSFQTGTGELFF
TRBV25-1	NA	NA	TRBJ2-1	TGTGCCAGCAGTGAATGGTCGGGAGAAAGAAAGAATGAGCAGTTCTTC	CASSEWSGERKNEQFF
TRBV4-1	few	TRBD1	TRBJ2-4	TGCGCCAGCAGCCACGGGGACAGATTAGCCAAAAACATTCAGTACTTC	CASSHGDRLAKNIQYF
TRBV20-1	many	NA	TRBJ2-1	TGCAGTGCCGCTCAGGAGGGTGAGCAGTTCTTC	CSAAQEGEQFF
TRBV20-1	NA	TRBD2	TRBJ2-3	TGCAGTGCTAGTTGGGGGACTAGCGGGATAAAGGATACGCAGTATTTT	CSASWGTSGIKDTQYF
TRBV4-2	few	NA	TRBJ2-6	TGTGCCAGCAGCCAAGAAGGCGCTGCGCTTTTCTCTGGGGCCAACGTCCTGACTTTC	CASSQEGAALFSGANVLTF
TRBV27	NA	TRBD1	TRBJ2-5	TGTGCCAGCAGTTTGGGACAGGGGCTTCACGAAGAGACCCAGTACTTC	CASSLGQGLHEETQYF
TRBV10-3	few	TRBD2	TRBJ2-3	TGTGCCATCACCCCCGGGACTAGCGGGAGATTGACAGATACGCAGTATTTT	CAITPGTSGRLTDTQYF
TRBV18	large	NA	TRBJ2-1	TGTGCCAGCTCACCCCACGTAGGGAATGAGCAGTTCTTC	CASSPHVGNEQFF
TRBV29-1	many	TRBD2	TRBJ2-7	TGCAGCGTTGATGAGGCGGGGGGTGACGAGCAGTACTTC	CSVDEAGGDEQYF
TRBV12-3/TRBV12-4	many	NA	TRBJ2-3	TGTGCCAGCAGTTTAACGGGGCAGGGCACAGATACGCAGTATTTT	CASSLTGQGTDTQYF
TRBV5-1	NA	NA	TRBJ2-3	TGCGCCAGCAGCCGACTAGAAATCGCCCCAGATACGCAGTATTTT	CASSRLEIAPDTQYF
TRBV28	many	NA	TRBJ2-7	TGTGCCAGCAGGAGTCTGGAAAGGGTCAGGTACGAGCAGTACTTC	CASRSLERVRYEQYF
TRBV20-1	many	TRBD2	TRBJ2-5	TGCAGTGCTCCAAACTCCGGGGGGGTGGCACGGGAGACCCAGTACTTC	CSAPNSGGVARETQYF
TRBV6-5	many	TRBD2	TRBJ2-3	TGTGCCAGCAGTTACTCAGCCGGGAGGGGTAATACGCAGTATTTT	CASSYSAGRGNTQYF
TRBV5-1	NA	NA	TRBJ2-7	TGCGCCAGCAGCTTAAATTCCGGGCGCGAGCAGTACTTC	CASSLNSGREQYF
TRBV28	few	TRBD1	TRBJ2-5	TGTGCCAGCGTTACCCCCCGAGGGACAGCTCAAGAGACCCAGTACTTC	CASVTPRGTAQETQYF
TRBV28	many	NA	TRBJ2-1	TGTGCCAGCAGCAGACTACTACCCCATGAGCAGTTCTTC	CASSRLLPHEQFF
TRBV3-1	NA	NA	TRBJ2-7	TGTGCCAGCAGCCAAGATCCAATACGGGGCTACGAGCAGTACTTC	CASSQDPIRGYEQYF
TRBV10-3	few	TRBD2	TRBJ2-7	TGTGCCATCAGTGCGGGTTCTAGCGGGAGGAATTCAACCTACGAGCAGTACTTC	CAISAGSSGRNSTYEQYF
TRBV20-1	many	NA	TRBJ2-7	TGCAGTGCGGTCCGCCGGGACACCAAATCCTACGAGCAGTACTTC	CSAVRRDTKSYEQYF
TRBV6-5	NA	NA	TRBJ2-2	TGTGCCAGCAGTTACTTGCCCCACGAGGGCGGGGAGCTGTTTTTT	CASSYLPHEGGELFF
TRBV10-1	NA	NA	TRBJ2-3	TGCGCCAGCAGTGCGGGAGGGGGCGCAGATACGCAGTATTTT	CASSAGGGADTQYF
TRBV20-1	medium-sized	NA	TRBJ1-1	TGCAGTGCTAGTCAGGGGACGGGCACTGAAGCTTTCTTT	CSASQGTGTEAFF
TRBV15	many	TRBD2	TRBJ2-1	TGTGCCACCAGCCGGGGGGGACTAGCGGGGTACAATGAGCAGTTCTTC	CATSRGGLAGYNEQFF
TRBV20-1	NA	NA	TRBJ2-2	TGCAGTGCTAGAGCCCTAACCGGGGAGCTGTTTTTT	CSARALTGELFF
TRBV24-1	many	NA	TRBJ2-7	TGTGCCACCAGTGATAATTCCTACGAGCAGTACTTC	CATSDNSYEQYF
TRBV28	many	TRBD2	TRBJ2-1	TGTGCCAGCAGAGTTGTGACGGGGAGCGGGACCTACAATGAGCAGTTCTTC	CASRVVTGSGTYNEQFF